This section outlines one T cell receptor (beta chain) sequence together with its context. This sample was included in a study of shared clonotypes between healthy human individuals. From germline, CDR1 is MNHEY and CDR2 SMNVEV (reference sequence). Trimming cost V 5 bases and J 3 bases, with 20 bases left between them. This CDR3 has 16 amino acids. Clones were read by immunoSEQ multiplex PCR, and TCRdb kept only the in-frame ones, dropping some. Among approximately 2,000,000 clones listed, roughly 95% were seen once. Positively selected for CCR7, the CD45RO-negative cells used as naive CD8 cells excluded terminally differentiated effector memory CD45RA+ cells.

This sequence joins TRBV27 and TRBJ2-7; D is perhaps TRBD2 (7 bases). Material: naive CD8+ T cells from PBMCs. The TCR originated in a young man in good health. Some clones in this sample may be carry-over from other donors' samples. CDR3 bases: TGTGCCAGCAGTCCCCGACCGGGGGGCCTCAGCTACGAGCAGTACTTC. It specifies CASSPRPGGLSYEQYF.